This TCR beta chain was sequenced for a study of blood T cell repertoires in COVID-19. Across the study: The United States, Italy and Spain supplied acute and convalescent COVID-19 samples. PBMCs, B-cell-depleted T cells, or T cells were the source of the cDNA or gDNA that made up the material.

Original data processing: Nucleated cell counts were estimated from reference gene primer amplification. Using immunoSEQ multiplex PCR, the repertoire was profiled, and TCRdb retains in-frame clones only, with some absent. For V, J and clone size, that table is used; D and trimming come from the DNA. The data show about 120,000 clones, roughly 82% seen once. J gave up 3 bases and V 3 bases, and 7 bases lay outside the gene matches. This CDR3 contains 16 residues. CDR1 SGHAT and CDR2 FQNNGV come from the germline V gene. The chain joins TRBV11-2 to TRBJ1-4; the match to TRBD1 covers 7 bases. This sequence was found in a human donor in a cohort sampled during active COVID-19. Sequenced input: peripheral blood. The CDR3 sequence: CASSLTGIRANEKLFF. CDR3 DNA: TGTGCCAGCAGCTTGACAGGGATACGGGCTAATGAAAAACTGTTTTTT.